These 2 T cell receptor beta chains came from one sample sequenced in a study of CD8 T cells in Susac syndrome. Reverse transcription used about 0.5 to 1 ug RNA and random hexamers. TCRdb fed the immunoSEQ multiplex PCR reads into MiXCR, producing one record per CDR3 protein. The top ten hold under 0.085% of the sample, which has some 160,000 distinct CDR3 sequences, about 90% seen once. Material: CD4+ T cells from PBMCs. These receptors were obtained from a human donor in good health.

The chain carries TRBV5-1 and TRBJ2-7; D possibly corresponds to TRBD1 (6 bases). CDR3 length: 14 amino acids. CDR1 SGHRS and CDR2 YFSETQ come from the germline V gene. The germline V and J ends were trimmed by 4 bases and 0 bases, with 11 bases remaining between them. CDR3 sequence (DNA): TGCGCCAGCAGCCAAACACAGGGCTCCTACGAGCAGTACTTC. It encodes CASSQTQGSYEQYF.

The gene calls are TRBV6-5 and TRBJ2-1; 9 nucleotides align to TRBD2. This CDR3 region has 15 residues. Germline loops: CDR1 MNHEY, CDR2 SVGAGI. The V and J ends lost 6 bases and 10 bases, in that order; junction bases with no gene match: 13. In DNA, the CDR3 is TGTGCCAGCAGCCACGAAGGGGGACTAGCTTTAGAGCAGTTCTTC. Translated, it gives CASSHEGGLALEQFF.